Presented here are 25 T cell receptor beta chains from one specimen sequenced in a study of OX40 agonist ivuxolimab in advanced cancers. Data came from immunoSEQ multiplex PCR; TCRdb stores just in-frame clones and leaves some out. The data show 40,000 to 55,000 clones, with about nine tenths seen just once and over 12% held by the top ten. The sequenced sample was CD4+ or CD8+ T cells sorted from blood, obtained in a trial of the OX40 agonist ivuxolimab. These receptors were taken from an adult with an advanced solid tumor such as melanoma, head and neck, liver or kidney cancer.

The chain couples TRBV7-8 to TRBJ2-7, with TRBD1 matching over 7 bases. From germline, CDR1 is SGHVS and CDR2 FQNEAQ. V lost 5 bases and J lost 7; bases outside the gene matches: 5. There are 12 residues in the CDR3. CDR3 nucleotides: TGTGCCAGCAGCGGACAGGAGGCTGAGCAGTACTTC. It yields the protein CASSGQEAEQYF.

CDR3 region: CASSQDSTARYGYTF. CDR3 sequence (DNA): TGTGCCAGCAGCCAAGACTCAACGGCCCGCTATGGCTACACCTTC. The J gene is TRBJ1-2, the V gene TRBV14; the D is unclear. Germline V CDR1 and CDR2: SGHDN, FVKESK. This CDR3 has 15 amino acids. V lost 0 bases and J 4 bases, leaving 12 bases between the germline ends.

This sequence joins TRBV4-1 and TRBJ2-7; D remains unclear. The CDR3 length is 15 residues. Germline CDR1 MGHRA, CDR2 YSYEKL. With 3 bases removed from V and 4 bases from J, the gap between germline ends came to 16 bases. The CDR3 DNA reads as TGCGCCAGCAGCCAGACCACTCGGACGGCGTACGAGCAGTACTTC. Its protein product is CASSQTTRTAYEQYF.

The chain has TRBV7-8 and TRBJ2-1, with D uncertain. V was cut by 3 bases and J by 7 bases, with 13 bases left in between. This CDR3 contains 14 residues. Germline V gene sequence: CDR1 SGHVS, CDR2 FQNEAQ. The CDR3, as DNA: TGTGCCAGCAGCTTCGAACACGGGTTGAATGAGCAGTTCTTC. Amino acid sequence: CASSFEHGLNEQFF.

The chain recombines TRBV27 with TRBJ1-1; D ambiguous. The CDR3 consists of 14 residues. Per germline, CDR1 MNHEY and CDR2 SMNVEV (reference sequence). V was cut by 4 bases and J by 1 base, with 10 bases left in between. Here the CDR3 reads CASSSLDGNTEAFF. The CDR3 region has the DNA TGTGCCAGCAGTTCGTTGGACGGGAACACTGAAGCTTTCTTT.

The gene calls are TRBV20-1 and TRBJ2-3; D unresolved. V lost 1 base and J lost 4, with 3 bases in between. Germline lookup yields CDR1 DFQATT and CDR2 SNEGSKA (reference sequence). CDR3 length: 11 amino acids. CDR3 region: CSARAPDTQYF. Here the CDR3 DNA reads TGCAGTGCTAGAGCCCCAGATACGCAGTATTTT.

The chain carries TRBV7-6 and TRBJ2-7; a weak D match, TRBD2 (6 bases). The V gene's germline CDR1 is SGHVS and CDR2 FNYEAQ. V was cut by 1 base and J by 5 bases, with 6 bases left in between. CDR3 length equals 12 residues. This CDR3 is CASSLGGDEQYF. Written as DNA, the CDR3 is TGTGCCAGCAGCTTAGGGGGGGACGAGCAGTACTTC.

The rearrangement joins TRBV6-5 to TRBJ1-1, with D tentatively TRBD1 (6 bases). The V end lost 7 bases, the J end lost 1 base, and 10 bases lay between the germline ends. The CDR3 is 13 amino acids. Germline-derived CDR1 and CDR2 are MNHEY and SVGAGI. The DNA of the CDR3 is TGTGCCAGCAATAAGGGGGGGAACACTGAAGCTTTCTTT. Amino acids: CASNKGGNTEAFF.

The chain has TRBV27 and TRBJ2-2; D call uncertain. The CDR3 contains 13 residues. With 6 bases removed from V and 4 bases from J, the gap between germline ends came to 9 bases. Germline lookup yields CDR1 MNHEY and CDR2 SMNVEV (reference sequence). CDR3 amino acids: CASSLTFTGELFF. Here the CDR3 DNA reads TGTGCCAGCAGCCTGACATTCACCGGGGAGCTGTTTTTT.

CDR3 nucleotide sequence: TGTGCCAGCAAAGAAGCGGGAGCTATGGAGACCCAGTACTTC. This gives the protein CASKEAGAMETQYF. This chain connects TRBV6-6 to TRBJ2-5; TRBD2 agrees at 8 bases. J gave up 5 bases and V 7 bases, and 9 bases lay outside the gene matches. CDR1 and CDR2 from the germline V gene are MNHNY and SVGAGI (reference sequence). The CDR3 is made up of 14 amino acids.

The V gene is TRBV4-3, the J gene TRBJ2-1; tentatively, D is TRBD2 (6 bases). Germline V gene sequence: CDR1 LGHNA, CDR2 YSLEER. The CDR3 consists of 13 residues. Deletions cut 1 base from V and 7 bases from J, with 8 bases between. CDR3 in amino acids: CASSQGSGNEQFF. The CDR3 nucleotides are TGCGCCAGCAGCCAAGGAAGCGGGAATGAGCAGTTCTTC.

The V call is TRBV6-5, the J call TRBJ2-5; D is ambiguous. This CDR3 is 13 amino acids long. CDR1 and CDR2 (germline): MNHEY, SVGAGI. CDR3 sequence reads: CAAAGLEWETQYF. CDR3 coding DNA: TGTGCTGCGGCAGGCCTTGAATGGGAGACCCAGTACTTC.

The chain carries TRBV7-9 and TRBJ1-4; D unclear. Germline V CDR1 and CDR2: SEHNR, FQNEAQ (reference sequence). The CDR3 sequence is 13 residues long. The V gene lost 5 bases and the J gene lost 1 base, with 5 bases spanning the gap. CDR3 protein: CASSLITNEKLFF. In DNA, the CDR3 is TGTGCCAGCAGCCTGATAACTAATGAAAAACTGTTTTTT.

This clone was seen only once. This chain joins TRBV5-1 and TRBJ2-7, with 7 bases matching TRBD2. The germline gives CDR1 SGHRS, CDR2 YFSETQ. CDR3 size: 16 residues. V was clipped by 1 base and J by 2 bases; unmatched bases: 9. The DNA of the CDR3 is TGCGCCAGCAGCTTGTCTAGTGGGGACTACCCCTACGAGCAGTACTTC. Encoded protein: CASSLSSGDYPYEQYF.

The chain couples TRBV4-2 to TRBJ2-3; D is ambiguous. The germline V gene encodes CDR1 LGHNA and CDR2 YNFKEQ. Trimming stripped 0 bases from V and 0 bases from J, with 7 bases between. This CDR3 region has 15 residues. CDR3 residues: CASSQDLSSTDTQYF. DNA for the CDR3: TGTGCCAGCAGCCAAGATCTGAGCAGCACAGATACGCAGTATTTT.

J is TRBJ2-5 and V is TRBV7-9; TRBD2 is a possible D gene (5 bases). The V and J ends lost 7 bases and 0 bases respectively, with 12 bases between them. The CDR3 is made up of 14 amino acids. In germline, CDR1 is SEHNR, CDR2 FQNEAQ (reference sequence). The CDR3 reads CASNPGVYQETQYF. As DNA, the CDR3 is TGTGCCAGCAACCCCGGGGTGTACCAAGAGACCCAGTACTTC.

The CDR3 coding sequence is TGTGCCACCAGCAGAGCTAGACTAGCAGGGGAGACCCAGTACTTC. It yields the protein CATSRARLAGETQYF. The rearrangement uses TRBV15 and TRBJ2-5; 7 bases map to TRBD2. CDR3 length: 15 residues. Trimming removed 1 base from V and 5 bases from J; junction bases left unmatched: 7. CDR1 is LNHNV, CDR2 YYDKDF, per germline (reference sequence).

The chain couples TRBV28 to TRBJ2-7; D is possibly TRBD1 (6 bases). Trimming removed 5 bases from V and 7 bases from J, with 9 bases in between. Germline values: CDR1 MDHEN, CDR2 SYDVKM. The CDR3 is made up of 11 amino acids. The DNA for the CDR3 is TGTGCCAGCAGTCCAGGGGTTGAGCAGTACTTC. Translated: CASSPGVEQYF.

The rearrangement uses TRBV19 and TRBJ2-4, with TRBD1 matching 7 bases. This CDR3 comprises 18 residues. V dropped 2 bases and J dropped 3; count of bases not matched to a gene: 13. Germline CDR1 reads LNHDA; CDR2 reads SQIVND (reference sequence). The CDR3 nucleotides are TGTGCCAGTAGTATACCCCGAAGACAGGGAATTGTCAAAAACATTCAGTACTTC. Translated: CASSIPRRQGIVKNIQYF.

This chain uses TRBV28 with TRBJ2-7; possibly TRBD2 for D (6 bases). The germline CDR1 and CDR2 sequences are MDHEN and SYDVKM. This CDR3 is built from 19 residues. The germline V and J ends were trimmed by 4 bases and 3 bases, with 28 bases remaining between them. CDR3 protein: CASSSPTIHRTGVFYEQYF. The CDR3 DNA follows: TGTGCCAGCAGTTCCCCCACTATCCATAGGACGGGGGTGTTCTACGAGCAGTACTTC.

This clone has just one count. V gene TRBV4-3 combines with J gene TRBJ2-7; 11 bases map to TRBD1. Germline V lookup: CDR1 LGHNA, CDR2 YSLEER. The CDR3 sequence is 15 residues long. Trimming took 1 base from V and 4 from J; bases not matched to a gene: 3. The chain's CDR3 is CASSQAGTGGYEQYF. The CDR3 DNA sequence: TGCGCCAGCAGCCAAGCTGGGACAGGGGGGTACGAGCAGTACTTC.

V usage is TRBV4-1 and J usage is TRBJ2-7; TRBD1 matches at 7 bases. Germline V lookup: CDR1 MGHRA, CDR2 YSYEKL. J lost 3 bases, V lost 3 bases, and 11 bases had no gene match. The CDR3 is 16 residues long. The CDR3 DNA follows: TGCGCCAGCAGCCAGATGGACAGGTCAGTGTTCTACGAGCAGTACTTC. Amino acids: CASSQMDRSVFYEQYF.

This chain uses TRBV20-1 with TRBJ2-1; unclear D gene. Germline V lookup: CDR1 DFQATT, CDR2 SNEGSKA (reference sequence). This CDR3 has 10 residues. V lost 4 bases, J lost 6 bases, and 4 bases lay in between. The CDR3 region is CSATSNEQFF. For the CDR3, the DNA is TGCAGTGCTACCAGCAATGAGCAGTTCTTC.

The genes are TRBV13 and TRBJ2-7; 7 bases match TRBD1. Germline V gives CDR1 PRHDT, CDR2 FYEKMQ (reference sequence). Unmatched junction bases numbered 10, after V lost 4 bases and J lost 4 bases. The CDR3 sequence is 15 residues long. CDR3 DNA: TGTGCCAGCAGCTCGATCGGACAGGCGGATTACGAGCAGTACTTC. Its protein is CASSSIGQADYEQYF.

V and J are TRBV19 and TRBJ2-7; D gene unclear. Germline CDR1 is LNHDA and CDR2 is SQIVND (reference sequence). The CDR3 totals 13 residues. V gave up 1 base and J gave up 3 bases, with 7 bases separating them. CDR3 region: CASSIGQSYEQYF. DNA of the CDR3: TGTGCCAGTAGTATAGGGCAGAGCTACGAGCAGTACTTC.